What follows are 20 T cell receptor beta chains derived from one specimen sequenced in a study of blood T cell repertoires in COVID-19. Libraries were prepared by immunoSEQ multiplex PCR; TCRdb keeps only in-frame clonotypes and omits some of them. The sample consists of 200,000 or so clones, 70% to 90% of them appearing once. Sequencing was carried out using peripheral blood. These receptors were taken from a woman between 40 and 50 years old who had recovered from COVID-19.

This chain joins TRBV30 and TRBJ2-2; 8 bases are a match to TRBD2. Germline CDR1 and CDR2: GTSNPN and SVGIG (reference sequence). This CDR3 is 14 amino acids long. V gave up 4 bases and J gave up 1 base; unmatched junction bases: 2. CDR3 in DNA: TGTGCCTGGACTAGCGGGCTGAACACCGGGGAGCTGTTTTTT. It yields the protein CAWTSGLNTGELFF.

V usage is TRBV27 and J usage is TRBJ2-1; 9 nucleotides align to TRBD1. Per the germline V gene, CDR1 is MNHEY and CDR2 is SMNVEV (reference sequence). The V and J ends lost 4 bases and 9 bases, in that order; junction bases with no gene match: 10. This CDR3 is built from 15 residues. The CDR3 loop reads CASSWGDRAYGEQFF. CDR3 sequence (DNA): TGTGCCAGCAGTTGGGGGGACAGGGCCTATGGTGAGCAGTTCTTC.

This rearrangement joins TRBV6-5 to TRBJ2-3; no reliable D call. Trimming took off 2 bases at V and 0 bases at J, with 9 bases between the two ends. The CDR3 consists of 15 residues. Germline V gene sequence: CDR1 MNHEY, CDR2 SVGAGI. This chain's CDR3 is CASSYGGASTDTQYF. The CDR3 bases are TGTGCCAGCAGTTACGGCGGAGCTAGCACAGATACGCAGTATTTT.

V gene TRBV2 combines with J gene TRBJ2-7; 9 bases line up with TRBD1. Germline V gene data show CDR1 as SNHLY and CDR2 as FYNNEI. This CDR3 is built from 15 residues. The trim removed 7 bases at V and 4 bases at J, leaving 11 bases unmatched. This chain's CDR3 is CASTESWTGVYEQYF. The DNA of the CDR3 is TGTGCCAGCACCGAATCTTGGACAGGGGTATACGAGCAGTACTTC.

The chain joins TRBV5-6 to TRBJ1-1; a possible D gene is TRBD1 (6 bases). This CDR3 contains 16 residues. Germline CDR1 and CDR2: SGHDT and YYEEEE. With 3 bases removed from V and 1 base from J, the gap between germline ends came to 16 bases. The CDR3 is CASSWGPTGGNTEAFF. In DNA form, the CDR3 reads TGTGCCAGCAGCTGGGGGCCAACCGGAGGGAACACTGAAGCTTTCTTT.

As to this clone: One end of the junction does not line up with germline, which may come from a read error. This chain links TRBV5-1 with TRBJ2-5; possible D gene TRBD2, 5 bases. This CDR3 region has 12 residues. CDR1 and CDR2 from the germline V gene are SGHRS and YFSETQ. The CDR3 is CASSLGGPPTDF. The CDR3 nucleotides read TGCGCCAGCAGCTTGGGCGGGCCTCCCACGGACTTC.

The chain combines TRBV11-2 with TRBJ2-7; 7 bases align to TRBD1. The CDR3 is 13 residues long. Germline V gene data show CDR1 as SGHAT and CDR2 as FQNNGV. The V and J ends lost 5 bases and 7 bases, in that order; junction bases with no gene match: 8. CDR3 sequence: CASSLSQGWEQYF. For the CDR3, the DNA is TGTGCCAGCAGCCTTTCACAGGGGTGGGAGCAGTACTTC.

The V call is TRBV7-9, the J call TRBJ2-2; 9 bases line up with TRBD2. The CDR3 has 15 residues. Unmatched junction bases numbered 0, after V lost 3 bases and J lost 1 base. Germline assignment: CDR1 SEHNR and CDR2 FQNEAQ (reference sequence). Written as DNA, the CDR3 is TGTGCCAGCAGCTTGACTAGCGGGAACACCGGGGAGCTGTTTTTT. It is translated as CASSLTSGNTGELFF.

The chain uses TRBV30 and TRBJ2-3; a weak D match, TRBD2 (5 bases). The germline V gene encodes CDR1 GTSNPN and CDR2 SVGIG (reference sequence). CDR3 length: 14 amino acids. Trimming cost V 4 bases and J 7 bases, with 18 bases left between them. CDR3 sequence reads: CAWTRLARGNTQYF. The CDR3 region has the DNA TGTGCCTGGACCCGGCTGGCTCGGGGAAATACGCAGTATTTT. The whole variable domain, remainder taken from reference TRBV30 and TRBJ2-3, is SQTIHQWPATLVQPVGSPLSLECTVEGTSNPNLYWYRQAAGRGLQLLFYSVGIGQISSEVPQNLSASRPQDRQFILSSKKLLLSDSGFYLCAWTRLARGNTQYFGPGTRLTVL.

This sequence joins TRBV5-4 and TRBJ2-1; D not resolved. The length of the CDR3 is 12 residues. The V and J ends lost 2 bases and 8 bases respectively, with 8 bases between them. CDR1 and CDR2 from the germline V gene are SGHNT and YYREEE (reference sequence). The CDR3 protein is CASSFSEDEQFF. CDR3 sequence (DNA): TGTGCCAGCAGCTTTTCCGAGGATGAGCAGTTCTTC.

This rearrangement joins TRBV6-5 to TRBJ2-3, with a possible D match to TRBD2 (5 bases). Germline loops: CDR1 MNHEY, CDR2 SVGAGI. This CDR3 comprises 13 residues. Between the trimmed V and J ends, which lost 6 bases and 6 bases, there was a span of 13 bases. CDR3 DNA: TGTGCCAGCAGCGTACTAGTCACGGATACGCAGTATTTT. Translating it yields CASSVLVTDTQYF.

The chain carries TRBV7-8 and TRBJ1-4; D is unclear. The CDR3 extends over 19 amino acids. Germline CDR1 SGHVS, CDR2 FQNEAQ. Trimming pared 5 bases from V and 2 bases from J, leaving 24 bases between. The CDR3 region has the DNA TGTGCCAGCAGCCCTGGAGGGCCCGGCACAATATACACTAATGAAAAACTGTTTTTT. Translating it yields CASSPGGPGTIYTNEKLFF.

The CDR3 sequence: CASSLEGAGGYTF. As DNA, the CDR3 is TGTGCCAGCAGCCTAGAGGGGGCTGGTGGCTACACCTTC. The chain employs TRBV7-8 and TRBJ1-2, with 7 bases that match TRBD1. With V trimmed by 5 bases and J by 7 bases, 7 bases remained unmatched. The CDR3 spans 13 residues. CDR1 is SGHVS and CDR2 is FQNEAQ in the germline V gene. Full variable domain (rest looked up from reference TRBV7-8 and TRBJ1-2): GAGVSQSPRYKVAKRGQDVALRCDPISGHVSLFWYQQALGQGPEFLTYFQNEAQLDKSGLPSDRFFAERPEGSVSTLKIQRTQQEDSAVYLCASSLEGAGGYTFGSGTRLTVV.

V and J are TRBV5-1 and TRBJ1-4, with 8 nucleotides matching TRBD1. Germline CDR1 is SGHRS and CDR2 is YFSETQ. With 4 bases clipped from V and 8 bases from J, the junction kept 7 bases outside the gene matches. The CDR3 sequence is 14 residues long. CDR3: CASSQTGEGEKLFF. CDR3 nucleotides: TGCGCCAGCAGCCAGACAGGGGAAGGCGAAAAACTGTTTTTT.

For this clone: In the same sample, other DNA sequences code for this CDR3. CDR3 residues: CASSPPGQGYNEQFF. The CDR3 bases are TGTGCCAGCTCACCACCGGGACAGGGATACAATGAGCAGTTCTTC. The chain links TRBV18 to TRBJ2-1, with 9 bases matching TRBD1. CDR1 is KGHSH, CDR2 LQKENI, per germline. This CDR3 region has 15 residues. The J segment lost 4 bases and the V segment lost 0 bases, leaving 1 base of the junction unmatched.

The chain joins TRBV5-5 to TRBJ1-2; the D gene is possibly TRBD1 (5 bases). The CDR3 totals 14 residues. The germline V gene has CDR1 SGHKS and CDR2 YYEKEE (reference sequence). With 1 base removed from V and 2 bases from J, the gap between germline ends came to 9 bases. The CDR3 DNA follows: TGTGCCAGCAGCTTGTCACCAGGGAACTATGGCTACACCTTC. Residues: CASSLSPGNYGYTF.

V and J are TRBV5-1 and TRBJ2-1, with 10 bases that match TRBD1. The germline gives CDR1 SGHRS, CDR2 YFSETQ. The CDR3 extends over 15 amino acids. V dropped 4 bases and J dropped 8; count of bases not matched to a gene: 9. The CDR3 spells CASSRRDRGQDEQFF. CDR3 sequence (DNA): TGCGCCAGCAGCCGCCGGGACAGGGGTCAGGATGAGCAGTTCTTC.

The chain carries TRBV5-6 and TRBJ2-7, with a weak D call TRBD1 (6 bases). This CDR3 contains 15 residues. The germline V gene encodes CDR1 SGHDT and CDR2 YYEEEE. Trimming removed 2 bases from V and 0 bases from J, with 12 bases in between. CDR3 region: CASSFAGAASYEQYF. The CDR3 DNA reads TGTGCCAGCAGCTTCGCAGGGGCGGCCTCCTACGAGCAGTACTTC.

This sequence joins TRBV6-2 or TRBV6-3 and TRBJ2-7; a possible D gene is TRBD2 (5 bases). The CDR3 totals 16 residues. V shed 2 bases and J shed 1 base, with 15 bases lying between them. Looked up from germline, CDR1 is MNHEY and CDR2 is SVGEGT. This chain's CDR3 is CASSYRVLAQSYEQYF. DNA for the CDR3: TGTGCCAGCAGTTACCGGGTGCTAGCCCAGTCCTACGAGCAGTACTTC.

This clone showed up just once. The CDR3 loop is CASSSPWDRAGHEQYF. The CDR3 DNA reads TGTGCCAGCAGTTCTCCGTGGGACAGGGCGGGCCACGAGCAGTACTTC. The chain carries TRBV7-8 and TRBJ2-7, with 9 bases aligning to TRBD1. V trimming: 6 bases; J trimming: 5 bases; junction bases outside the gene matches: 14. CDR3 length equals 16 residues. Germline-derived CDR1 and CDR2 are SGHVS and FQNEAQ.